This T cell receptor beta chain is from a study of T cell changes during pregnancy in multiple sclerosis. Libraries were prepared by immunoSEQ multiplex PCR; TCRdb keeps only in-frame clonotypes and omits some of them. The sample shows 50,000 to 65,000 clones, approximately 90% of them seen only once. This clone was seen just once. V was pared by 0 bases and J by 0 bases, with 16 bases between. CDR1 and CDR2 from the germline V gene are SGHDT and YYEEEE. CDR3 length equals 18 residues. The V and J genes are TRBV5-6 and TRBJ2-1; weak D call: TRBD2 (6 bases). Sample: peripheral blood, taken in the second trimester of pregnancy. This TCR was recovered from a female donor with multiple sclerosis, enrolled in a pregnancy study. The CDR3 coding sequence is TGTGCCAGCAGCTTGGGCCCCCCTGCGGGGAGCTCCTACAATGAGCAGTTCTTC. Its protein is CASSLGPPAGSSYNEQFF.